The next 30 T cell receptor beta chains were all read from a single sample in a study of OX40 agonist ivuxolimab in advanced cancers. Library preparation used the immunoSEQ multiplex PCR assay. TCRdb provides this immuneACCESS table in a form limited to in-frame rearrangements. Some clones are lacking; in checked studies, under half of them reflect an unresolved V gene, and why the rest are absent is not known. The sample table records 74,000 or so clones; around 90% of these occur just once. More than 8.5% of the sample rests with the top ten. Here the sequenced sample was CD4+ or CD8+ T cells sorted from blood, taken in a trial of the OX40 agonist ivuxolimab. These receptors were collected from an adult with an advanced solid tumor such as melanoma, head and neck, liver or kidney cancer.

This sequence joins TRBV27 and TRBJ2-7; a possible D gene is TRBD2 (5 bases). Germline-derived CDR1 and CDR2 are MNHEY and SMNVEV (reference sequence). There are 14 residues in the CDR3. V lost 3 bases and J 5 bases, leaving 14 bases between the germline ends. The CDR3 sequence: CASSFHWTFHEQYF. CDR3 coding DNA: TGTGCCAGCAGTTTTCATTGGACTTTCCACGAGCAGTACTTC.

The chain combines TRBV5-1 with TRBJ2-5; TRBD1 matches at 8 bases. CDR1 SGHRS and CDR2 YFSETQ come from the germline V gene. Unmatched junction bases numbered 6, after V lost 4 bases and J lost 1 base. The CDR3 sequence is 15 residues long. CDR3 in DNA: TGCGCCAGCAGCCCCACCGGACAGGGCCAAGAGACCCAGTACTTC. As protein: CASSPTGQGQETQYF.

The V and J genes are TRBV10-3 and TRBJ2-1; D may be TRBD1 (6 bases). V was clipped by 3 bases and J by 15 bases, with 18 bases between them. The CDR3 totals 13 residues. Germline-derived CDR1 and CDR2 are ENHRY and SYGVKD. The CDR3 loop is CAISEGGPGRPFF. CDR3 coding DNA: TGTGCCATCAGTGAAGGGGGACCAGGGCGCCCGTTCTTC.

CDR3 in DNA: TGTGCCAGCAGCTTGCGTACAGGGGGACAAGAGACCCAGTACTTC. It is translated as CASSLRTGGQETQYF. The V gene is TRBV5-4, the J gene TRBJ2-5; TRBD1 matches at 8 bases. The CDR3 is 15 amino acids. Per germline, CDR1 SGHNT and CDR2 YYREEE (reference sequence). The V segment lost 1 base and the J segment 2 bases; nucleotides outside the gene matches: 4. Filled out from reference TRBV5-4 and TRBJ2-5, the complete variable domain reads ETGVTQSPTHLIKTRGQQVTLRCSSQSGHNTVSWYQQALGQGPQFIFQYYREEENGRGNFPPRFSGLQFPNYSSELNVNALELDDSALYLCASSLRTGGQETQYFGPGTRLLVL.

The chain is built from TRBV7-9 and TRBJ1-3; the D is unclear. CDR1 is SEHNR and CDR2 is FQNEAQ in the germline V gene (reference sequence). Trimming cost V 1 base and J 0 bases, with 7 bases left between them. This CDR3 is built from 15 residues. CDR3: CASSLGRPSGNTIYF. CDR3 in DNA: TGTGCCAGCAGCTTAGGGCGGCCCTCTGGAAACACCATATATTTT.

This chain connects TRBV5-8 to TRBJ2-3, with 12 bases fitting TRBD2. The V segment lost 0 bases and the J segment 4 bases; nucleotides outside the gene matches: 3. This CDR3 is built from 16 residues. Looked up from germline, CDR1 is SGHTS and CDR2 is YDEGEE. CDR3 region: CASSLGLAGDADTQYF. As DNA, the CDR3 is TGTGCCAGCAGCTTGGGACTAGCGGGAGACGCAGATACGCAGTATTTT.

V is TRBV5-1 and J is TRBJ1-2; D remains ambiguous. Germline values: CDR1 SGHRS, CDR2 YFSETQ. The ends were cut back, 1 base at V and 1 base at J, with 8 bases in the middle. This CDR3 is built from 14 residues. The DNA of the CDR3 is TGCGCCAGCAGCTTGCAGGCAAATAACTATGGCTACACCTTC. Its translation: CASSLQANNYGYTF.

This chain uses TRBV9 with TRBJ2-3; D gene ambiguous. CDR1 is SGDLS and CDR2 is YYNGEE in the germline V gene. The CDR3 runs to 13 residues. The V gene lost 0 bases and the J gene lost 4 bases, with 6 bases spanning the gap. CDR3 amino acids: CASSVVGADTQYF. CDR3 nucleotide sequence: TGTGCCAGCAGCGTAGTAGGAGCAGATACGCAGTATTTT.

The genes are TRBV2 and TRBJ2-7; 12 bases line up with TRBD1. The ends lost 4 bases at V and 1 base at J; junction bases unmatched: 2. The CDR3 spans 15 residues. From germline, CDR1 is SNHLY and CDR2 FYNNEI. This CDR3 reads CASSGGQGASYEQYF. The CDR3 DNA sequence: TGTGCCAGCAGTGGGGGACAGGGGGCGTCCTACGAGCAGTACTTC.

The chain recombines TRBV6-1 with TRBJ1-3, with D possibly matching TRBD1 (6 bases). Germline loops: CDR1 MNHNS, CDR2 SASEGT. V dropped 3 bases and J dropped 5 bases, with 14 bases sitting between them. The length of the CDR3 is 15 residues. This CDR3 reads CASSENRETRNTIYF. As DNA, the CDR3 is TGTGCCAGCAGTGAGAACAGGGAAACTAGAAACACCATATATTTT.

This clone was observed a single time. This chain's CDR3 is CASSPGQINEKLFF. CDR3 sequence (DNA): TGTGCCAGCTCACCGGGACAGATTAATGAAAAACTGTTTTTT. This rearrangement joins TRBV18 to TRBJ1-4; 7 nucleotides agree with TRBD1. Trimming at V came to 3 bases and at J to 4 bases, leaving 2 bases not matched to a gene. The CDR3 is 14 residues long. Germline CDR1 and CDR2: KGHSH and LQKENI.

CDR3 bases: TGTGCCAGCAGATATCGGGCTACTAATGAAAAACTGTTTTTT. Translation: CASRYRATNEKLFF. V and J are TRBV2 and TRBJ1-4; D unclear. The V end lost 6 bases, the J end lost 2 bases, and 10 bases lay between the germline ends. The CDR3 runs 14 residues. The germline gives CDR1 SNHLY, CDR2 FYNNEI. The variable domain in full, with the rest retrieved from reference TRBV2 and TRBJ1-4, is EPEVTQTPSHQVTQMGQEVILRCVPISNHLYFYWYRQILGQKVEFLVSFYNNEISEKSEIFDDQFSVERPDGSNFTLKIRSTKLEDSAMYFCASRYRATNEKLFFGSGTQLSVL.

This clone has only one observation. The chain uses TRBV5-8 and TRBJ2-3; TRBD1 might be the D (6 bases). The CDR3 is 13 amino acids. V shed 1 base and J shed 5 bases, with 8 bases lying between them. Germline CDR1 is SGHTS and CDR2 is YDEGEE. The CDR3 DNA reads as TGTGCCAGCAGCTTGTGGACAGTAGATACGCAGTATTTT. It is translated as CASSLWTVDTQYF. The full variable domain, its missing parts supplied by reference TRBV5-8 and TRBJ2-3, is EAGVTQSPTHLIKTRGQQATLRCSPISGHTSVYWYQQALGLGLQFLLWYDEGEERNRGNFPPRFSGRQFPNYSSELNVNALELEDSALYLCASSLWTVDTQYFGPGTRLTVL.

Here the CDR3 reads CAPLPDRGDTEAFF. DNA for the CDR3: TGTGCTCCTCTTCCGGACAGGGGGGACACTGAAGCTTTCTTT. The rearrangement uses TRBV28 and TRBJ1-1; 10 nucleotides align to TRBD1. CDR1 and CDR2 from the germline V gene are MDHEN and SYDVKM. This CDR3 is 14 amino acids long.

The V and J genes are TRBV15 and TRBJ1-4; D is unresolved. There are 16 residues in the CDR3. V was shortened by 0 bases and J by 0 bases, with 8 bases between the two germline ends. Germline loops: CDR1 LNHNV, CDR2 YYDKDF (reference sequence). CDR3 in DNA: TGTGCCACCAGCAGAGACAGGAGTGCAACTAATGAAAAACTGTTTTTT. Its translation: CATSRDRSATNEKLFF.

The chain combines TRBV7-2 with TRBJ2-7, with 8 bases matching TRBD1. CDR1 is SGHTA and CDR2 is FQGNSA in the germline V gene. J was trimmed by 6 bases and V by 3 bases; bases with no gene match: 1. The CDR3 has 12 residues. CDR3 sequence reads: CASSFGQGEQYF. The CDR3 DNA is TGTGCCAGCAGCTTCGGACAGGGCGAGCAGTACTTC.

This rearrangement joins TRBV21-1 to TRBJ2-7; the table's D gene call, TRBD2, was not cross checked with the DNA. TRBV21-1 is designated a pseudogene. The CDR3 covers 15 residues. The CDR3 sequence: CASRKSREGSYEQYF. Here the CDR3 DNA reads TGTGCCAGCAGGAAGTCGCGGGAGGGCTCCTACGAGCAGTACTTC.

CDR3 protein: CASSSGKGWDTQYF. The CDR3 coding sequence is TGTGCCAGTAGTAGTGGAAAGGGTTGGGATACGCAGTATTTT. The chain recombines TRBV19 with TRBJ2-3; no firm D call. Germline assignment: CDR1 LNHDA and CDR2 SQIVND (reference sequence). This CDR3 contains 14 residues. V was trimmed by 4 bases and J by 6 bases, leaving 14 bases between them.

As regards this clone: Other nucleotide sequences in the sample specify the same CDR3. The chain is built from TRBV28 and TRBJ2-5; unclear D gene. The CDR3 is 11 amino acids. V dropped 4 bases and J dropped 2 bases, with 2 bases sitting between them. CDR1 is MDHEN and CDR2 is SYDVKM in the germline V gene. This chain's CDR3 is CASSSQETQYF. As DNA, the CDR3 is TGTGCCAGCAGTTCTCAAGAGACCCAGTACTTC.

This chain joins TRBV13 and TRBJ2-7; D ambiguous. CDR1 PRHDT and CDR2 FYEKMQ come from the germline V gene (reference sequence). V shed 5 bases and J shed 0 bases, with 11 bases lying between them. The CDR3 sequence is 14 residues long. The CDR3 DNA is TGTGCCAGCAGCCCAGACGGCTACTCCTACGAGCAGTACTTC. This codes for CASSPDGYSYEQYF.

V is TRBV28 and J is TRBJ2-2, with a weak D call TRBD2 (5 bases). Trimming stripped 7 bases from V and 0 bases from J, with 9 bases between. This CDR3 spans 14 amino acids. Looked up from germline, CDR1 is MDHEN and CDR2 is SYDVKM. The CDR3, as DNA: TGTGCCAGCACCCCGGGGACGAACACCGGGGAGCTGTTTTTT. Translating gives CASTPGTNTGELFF.

This clone appeared a few times. The rearrangement uses TRBV5-3 and TRBJ1-5, with a possible D match to TRBD1 (6 bases). TRBV5-3 is an ORF, and what it does is uncertain. The CDR3 is 19 amino acids. Trimming pared 4 bases from V and 0 bases from J, leaving 23 bases between. The CDR3 DNA reads as TGTGCCAGAAGCGTAACACAGGGAGACCCAGATTATAGCAATCAGCCCCAGCATTTT. This gives the protein CARSVTQGDPDYSNQPQHF.

The chain combines TRBV7-9 with TRBJ2-3, with TRBD2 matching over 13 bases. The V and J ends lost 0 bases and 1 base, in that order; junction bases with no gene match: 1. The germline V gene encodes CDR1 SEHNR and CDR2 FQNEAQ (reference sequence). The CDR3 is made up of 17 amino acids. In DNA, the CDR3 is TGTGCCAGCAGCTTAGCGACTAGCGGGGGGCGCACAGATACGCAGTATTTT. Amino acids: CASSLATSGGRTDTQYF.

The chain links TRBV28 to TRBJ1-2; tentatively, D is TRBD1 (5 bases). The germline V gene encodes CDR1 MDHEN and CDR2 SYDVKM. V lost 4 bases and J 3 bases, leaving 18 bases between the germline ends. The CDR3 is 16 residues long. The CDR3 region is CASSSAVGRSHYGYTF. Written as DNA, the CDR3 is TGTGCCAGCAGTTCAGCGGTGGGGCGGAGTCACTATGGCTACACCTTC.

The chain is built from TRBV27 and TRBJ2-3, with D perhaps TRBD1 or TRBD2 (5 bases each). The CDR3 loop spans 14 amino acids. V was pared by 5 bases and J by 4 bases, with 13 bases between. Germline CDR1 reads MNHEY; CDR2 reads SMNVEV (reference sequence). The CDR3 region has the DNA TGTGCCAGCAGTCCCACTAGGGGCGCAGATACGCAGTATTTT. Translation: CASSPTRGADTQYF.

This clone appeared a single time. CDR3 protein: CASSKSGPQYF. The DNA for the CDR3 is TGTGCCAGCAGCAAGTCTGGCCCGCAGTATTTT. The rearrangement links TRBV6-5 to TRBJ2-3; no reliable D call. Deletions cut 6 bases from V and 10 bases from J, with 11 bases between. CDR3 length: 11 amino acids. Germline values: CDR1 MNHEY, CDR2 SVGAGI.

This chain links TRBV4-1 with TRBJ2-5; 7 positions agree with TRBD1. The junction had 4 bases not matched to a gene; V was cut back by 4 bases and J by 2 bases. Germline V gene lookup returns CDR1 MGHRA and CDR2 YSYEKL. The CDR3 totals 14 residues. The CDR3 loop is CASSPGTAQETQYF. The CDR3 coding sequence is TGCGCCAGCAGCCCTGGGACAGCGCAAGAGACCCAGTACTTC.

V is TRBV13 and J is TRBJ1-5; D is unresolved. Trimming took off 3 bases at V and 3 bases at J, with 9 bases between the two ends. Per germline, CDR1 PRHDT and CDR2 FYEKMQ (reference sequence). The CDR3 runs to 14 residues. This CDR3 reads CASSFGQNNQPQHF. The DNA for the CDR3 is TGTGCCAGCAGCTTCGGCCAGAACAATCAGCCCCAGCATTTT.

The genes are TRBV4-2 and TRBJ1-3, with D possibly TRBD1 on 6 matching bases. Germline V CDR1 and CDR2: LGHNA, YNFKEQ. Trimming took off 1 base at V and 2 bases at J, with 15 bases between the two ends. The CDR3 runs to 17 residues. CDR3 nucleotide sequence: TGTGCCAGCAGCCAAGGTTGGGGGCAAGGGACTGGAAACACCATATATTTT. As protein: CASSQGWGQGTGNTIYF.

This clone has a single count. This chain connects TRBV6-5 to TRBJ1-2, with TRBD1 identical over 7 bases. The CDR3 runs 14 residues. The V segment lost 0 bases and the J segment 8 bases; nucleotides outside the gene matches: 6. CDR1 and CDR2 (germline): MNHEY, SVGAGI. CDR3 sequence reads: CASSYSRDSWGYTF. CDR3 bases: TGTGCCAGCAGTTACTCCCGGGACAGTTGGGGCTACACCTTC.